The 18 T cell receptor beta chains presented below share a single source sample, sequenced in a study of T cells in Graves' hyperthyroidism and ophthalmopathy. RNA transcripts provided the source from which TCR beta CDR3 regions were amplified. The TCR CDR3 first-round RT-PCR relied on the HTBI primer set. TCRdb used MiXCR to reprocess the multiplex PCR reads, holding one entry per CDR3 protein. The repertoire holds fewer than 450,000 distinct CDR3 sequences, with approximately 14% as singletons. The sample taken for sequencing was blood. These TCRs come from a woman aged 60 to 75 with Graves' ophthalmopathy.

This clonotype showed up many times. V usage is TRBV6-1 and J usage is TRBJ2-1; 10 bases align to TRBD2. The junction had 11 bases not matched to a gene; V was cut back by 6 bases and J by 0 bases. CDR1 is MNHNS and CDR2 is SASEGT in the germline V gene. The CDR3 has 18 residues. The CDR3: CASSKLTSGVSSYNEQFF. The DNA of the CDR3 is TGTGCCAGCAGCAAGCTTACTAGCGGGGTTAGCTCCTACAATGAGCAGTTCTTC.

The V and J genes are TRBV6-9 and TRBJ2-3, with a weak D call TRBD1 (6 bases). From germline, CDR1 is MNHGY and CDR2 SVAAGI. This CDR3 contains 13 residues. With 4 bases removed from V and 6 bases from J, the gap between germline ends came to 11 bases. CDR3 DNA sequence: TGTGCCAGCAGTTTGATGCAGGGGGATACGCAGTATTTT. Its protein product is CASSLMQGDTQYF.

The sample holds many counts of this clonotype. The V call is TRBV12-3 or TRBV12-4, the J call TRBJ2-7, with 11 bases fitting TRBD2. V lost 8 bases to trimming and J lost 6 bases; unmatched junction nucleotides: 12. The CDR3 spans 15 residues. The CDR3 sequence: CASGPVAGGPSEQYF. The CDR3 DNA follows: TGTGCCAGCGGCCCCGTAGCGGGAGGGCCGTCCGAGCAGTACTTC.

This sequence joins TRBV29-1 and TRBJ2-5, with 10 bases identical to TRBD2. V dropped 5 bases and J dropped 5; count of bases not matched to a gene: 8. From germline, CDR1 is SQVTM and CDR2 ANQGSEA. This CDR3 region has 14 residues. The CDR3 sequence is CSVPSGSPYETQYF. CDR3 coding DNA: TGCAGCGTTCCTAGCGGGAGTCCGTATGAGACCCAGTACTTC.

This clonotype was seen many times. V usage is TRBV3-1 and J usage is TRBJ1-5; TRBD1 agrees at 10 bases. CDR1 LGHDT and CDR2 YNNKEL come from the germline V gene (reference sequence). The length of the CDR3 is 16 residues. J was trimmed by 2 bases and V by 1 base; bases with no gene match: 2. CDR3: CASSQAGTGGNQPQHF. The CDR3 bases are TGTGCCAGCAGCCAAGCCGGGACAGGGGGCAATCAGCCCCAGCATTTT.

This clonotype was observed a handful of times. In nucleotides, the CDR3 is TGCAGTCCATACACTAGCGGGAGGGCCCCATACAATGAGCAGTTCTTC. Its translation is CSPYTSGRAPYNEQFF. This chain connects TRBV20-1 to TRBJ2-1, with 13 bases identical to TRBD2. Germline V lookup: CDR1 DFQATT, CDR2 SNEGSKA (reference sequence). The CDR3 is made up of 16 amino acids. Losses at the gene ends were 8 bases for V and 4 bases for J; bases not matched to a gene: 11.

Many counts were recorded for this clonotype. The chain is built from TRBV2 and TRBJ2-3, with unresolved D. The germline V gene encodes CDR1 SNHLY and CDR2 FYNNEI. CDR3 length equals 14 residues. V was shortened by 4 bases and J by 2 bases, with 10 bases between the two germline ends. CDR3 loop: CASSADGATDTQYF. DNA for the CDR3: TGTGCCAGCAGTGCGGACGGAGCCACAGATACGCAGTATTTT.

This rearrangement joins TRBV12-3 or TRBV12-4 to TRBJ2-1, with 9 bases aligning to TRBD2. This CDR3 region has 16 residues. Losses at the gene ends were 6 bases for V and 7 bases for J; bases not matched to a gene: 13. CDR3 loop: CASSPGVAGAENEQFF. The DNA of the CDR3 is TGTGCCAGCAGCCCCGGGGTAGCGGGAGCCGAGAATGAGCAGTTCTTC.

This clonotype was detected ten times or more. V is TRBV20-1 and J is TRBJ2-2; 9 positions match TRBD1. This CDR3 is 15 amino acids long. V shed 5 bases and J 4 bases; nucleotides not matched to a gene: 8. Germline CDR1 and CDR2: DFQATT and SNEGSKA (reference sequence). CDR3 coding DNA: TGCAGTGCTCCGCGGGGGACAGGGAGCACCGGGGAGCTGTTTTTT. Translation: CSAPRGTGSTGELFF.

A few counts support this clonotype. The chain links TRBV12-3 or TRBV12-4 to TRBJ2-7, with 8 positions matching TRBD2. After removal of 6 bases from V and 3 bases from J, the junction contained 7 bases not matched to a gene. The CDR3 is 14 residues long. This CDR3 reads CASSPSGSIYEQYF. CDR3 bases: TGTGCCAGCAGCCCCAGCGGGAGCATCTACGAGCAGTACTTC.

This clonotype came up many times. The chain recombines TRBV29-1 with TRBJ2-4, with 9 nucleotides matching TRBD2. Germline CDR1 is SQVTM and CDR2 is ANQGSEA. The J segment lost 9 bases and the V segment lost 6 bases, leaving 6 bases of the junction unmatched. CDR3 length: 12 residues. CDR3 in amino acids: CSVQAGGSIQYF. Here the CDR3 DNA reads TGCAGCGTGCAAGCGGGAGGAAGCATTCAGTACTTC.

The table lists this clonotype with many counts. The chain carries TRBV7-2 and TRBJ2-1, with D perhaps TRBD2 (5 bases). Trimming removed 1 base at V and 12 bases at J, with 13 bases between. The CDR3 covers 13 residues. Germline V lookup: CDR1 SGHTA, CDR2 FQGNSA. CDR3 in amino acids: CASSLVRGGGQFF. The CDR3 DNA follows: TGTGCCAGCAGCTTAGTACGGGGTGGTGGGCAGTTCTTC.

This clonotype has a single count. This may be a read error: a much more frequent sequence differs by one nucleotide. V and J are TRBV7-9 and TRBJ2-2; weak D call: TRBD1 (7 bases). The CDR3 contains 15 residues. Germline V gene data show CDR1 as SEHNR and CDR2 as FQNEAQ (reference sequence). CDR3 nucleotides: TGTGCCAGCAGCGGATCAGGGGGGATAACCGGGGGGCTGTTTTTT. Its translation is CASSGSGGITGGLFF.

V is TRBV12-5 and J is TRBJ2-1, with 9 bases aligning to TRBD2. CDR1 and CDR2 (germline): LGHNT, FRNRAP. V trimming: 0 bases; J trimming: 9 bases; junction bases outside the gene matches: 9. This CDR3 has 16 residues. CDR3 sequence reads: CASGLVGTSRLSEQFF. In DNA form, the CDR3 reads TGTGCTAGTGGTTTGGTAGGGACTAGCCGTCTTTCTGAGCAGTTCTTC. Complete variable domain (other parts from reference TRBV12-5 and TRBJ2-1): DARVTQTPRHKVTEMGQEVTMRCQPILGHNTVFWYRQTMMQGLELLAYFRNRAPLDDSGMPKDRFSAEMPDATLATLKIQPSEPRDSAVYFCASGLVGTSRLSEQFFGPGTRLTVL.

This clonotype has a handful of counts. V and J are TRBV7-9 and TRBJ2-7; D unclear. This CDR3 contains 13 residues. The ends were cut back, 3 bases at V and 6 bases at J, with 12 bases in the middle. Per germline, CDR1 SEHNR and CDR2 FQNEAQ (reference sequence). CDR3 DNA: TGTGCCAGCAGCTTCGGTGGTCCTCGCGAGCAGTACTTC. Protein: CASSFGGPREQYF.

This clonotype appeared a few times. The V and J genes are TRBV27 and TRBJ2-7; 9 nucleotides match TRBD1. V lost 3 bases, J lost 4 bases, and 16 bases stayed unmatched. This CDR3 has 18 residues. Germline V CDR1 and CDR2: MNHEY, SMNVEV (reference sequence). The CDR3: CASSFSSSLGTGSYEQYF. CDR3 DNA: TGTGCCAGCAGTTTCTCCAGCTCCTTGGGGACAGGGTCATACGAGCAGTACTTC.

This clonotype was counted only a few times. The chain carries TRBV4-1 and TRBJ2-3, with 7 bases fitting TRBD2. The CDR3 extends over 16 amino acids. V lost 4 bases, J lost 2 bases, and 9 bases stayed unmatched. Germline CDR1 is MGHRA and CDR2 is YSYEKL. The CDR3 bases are TGCGCCAGCAGCCGGACGAGCGGGGCTCTCACAGATACGCAGTATTTT. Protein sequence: CASSRTSGALTDTQYF.

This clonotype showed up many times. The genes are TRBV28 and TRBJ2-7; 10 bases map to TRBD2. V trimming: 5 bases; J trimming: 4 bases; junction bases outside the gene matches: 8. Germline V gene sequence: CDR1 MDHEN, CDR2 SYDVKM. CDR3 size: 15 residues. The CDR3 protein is CASSLSGRTSYEQYF. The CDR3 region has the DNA TGTGCCAGCAGTCTTAGCGGGAGGACCTCTTACGAGCAGTACTTC.